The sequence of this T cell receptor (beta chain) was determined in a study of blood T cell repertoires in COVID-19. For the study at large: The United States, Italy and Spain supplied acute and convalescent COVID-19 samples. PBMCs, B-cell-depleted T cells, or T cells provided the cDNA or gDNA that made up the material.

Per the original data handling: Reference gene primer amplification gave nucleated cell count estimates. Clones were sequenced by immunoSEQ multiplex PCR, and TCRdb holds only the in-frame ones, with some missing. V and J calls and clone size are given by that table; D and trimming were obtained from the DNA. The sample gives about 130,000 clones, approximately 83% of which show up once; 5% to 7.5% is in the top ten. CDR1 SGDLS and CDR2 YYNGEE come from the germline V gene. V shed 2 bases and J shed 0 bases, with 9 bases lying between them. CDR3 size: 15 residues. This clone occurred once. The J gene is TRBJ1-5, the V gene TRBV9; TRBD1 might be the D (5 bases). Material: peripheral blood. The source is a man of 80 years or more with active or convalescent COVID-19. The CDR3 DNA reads TGTGCCAGCAGCGTGGGGCAGAATAGCAATCAGCCCCAGCATTTT. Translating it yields CASSVGQNSNQPQHF. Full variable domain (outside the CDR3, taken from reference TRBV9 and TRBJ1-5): DSGVTQTPKHLITATGQRVTLRCSPRSGDLSVYWYQQSLDQGLQFLIQYYNGEERAKGNILERFSAQQFPDLHSELNLSSLELGDSALYFCASSVGQNSNQPQHFGDGTRLSIL.